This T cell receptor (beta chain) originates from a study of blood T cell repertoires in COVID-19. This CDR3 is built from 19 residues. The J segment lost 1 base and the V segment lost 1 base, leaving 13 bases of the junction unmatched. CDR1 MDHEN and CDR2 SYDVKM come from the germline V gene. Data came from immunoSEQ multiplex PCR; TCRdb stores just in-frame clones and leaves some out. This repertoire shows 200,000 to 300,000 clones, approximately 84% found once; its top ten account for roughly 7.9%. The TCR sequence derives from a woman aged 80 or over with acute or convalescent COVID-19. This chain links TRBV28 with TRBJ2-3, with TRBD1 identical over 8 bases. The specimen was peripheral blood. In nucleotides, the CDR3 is TGTGCCAGCAGTTTATCCAGGGGGCCTGGGCAGGGTGGCACAGATACGCAGTATTTT. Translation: CASSLSRGPGQGGTDTQYF.